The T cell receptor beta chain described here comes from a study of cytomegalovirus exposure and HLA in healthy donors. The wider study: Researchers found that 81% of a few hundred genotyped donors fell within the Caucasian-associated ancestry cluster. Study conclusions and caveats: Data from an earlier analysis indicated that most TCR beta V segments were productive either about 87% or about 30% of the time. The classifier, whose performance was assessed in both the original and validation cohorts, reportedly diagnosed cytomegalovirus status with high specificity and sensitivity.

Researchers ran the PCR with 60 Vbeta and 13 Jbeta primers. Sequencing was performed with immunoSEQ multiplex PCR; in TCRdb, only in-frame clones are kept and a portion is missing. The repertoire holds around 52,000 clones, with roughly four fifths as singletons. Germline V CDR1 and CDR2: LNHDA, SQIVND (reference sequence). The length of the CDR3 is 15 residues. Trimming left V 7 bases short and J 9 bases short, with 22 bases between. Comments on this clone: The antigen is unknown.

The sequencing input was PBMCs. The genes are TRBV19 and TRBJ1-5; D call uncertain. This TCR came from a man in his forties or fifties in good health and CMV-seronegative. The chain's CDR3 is CASTAGGNELPPQHF. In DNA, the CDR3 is TGTGCCAGTACGGCAGGCGGGAACGAGTTGCCGCCCCAGCATTTT.